This is a list of T cell receptor beta chains from one sample in a study of blood T cell repertoires in COVID-19. TCRdb's copy holds only in-frame clones and misses some; the assay was immunoSEQ multiplex PCR. The table includes around 420,000 clones, roughly 88% detected once. Material: PBMCs or T cells enriched from blood (not recorded which). These receptors all come from a woman in her thirties or forties with acute COVID-19. Each CDR3 is given with its conserved first and last residue. A D gene is named only where the DNA matches it firmly. Clone size is shown for a subset of rows, as once, few, many or a class of expanded clone.

D: NA
size: NA
J: TRBJ2-7
V: TRBV7-2
DNA: TGTGCCAGCAGCTTAGCGTCGACTACGTCCTACGAGCAGTACTTC
CDR3: CASSLASTTSYEQYF

D: TRBD1
size: NA
J: TRBJ1-2
V: TRBV19
DNA: TGTGCCAGTAGTTTGGGGACAGGGAATGGCTACACCTTC
CDR3: CASSLGTGNGYTF

D: TRBD1
size: once
J: TRBJ1-5
V: TRBV19
DNA: TGTGCCAGTAGCACAGGGGGCGGCAATCAGCCCCAGCATTTT
CDR3: CASSTGGGNQPQHF

D: TRBD1
size: NA
J: TRBJ1-2
V: TRBV9
DNA: TGTGCCAGCAGCGCCACCGGGACAGGGTTAGACTACACCTTC
CDR3: CASSATGTGLDYTF

D: TRBD1
size: NA
J: TRBJ1-5
V: TRBV3-1/TRBV3-2
DNA: TGTGCCAGCAGCCACGGGACAGGCAGCAATCAGCCCCAGCATTTT
CDR3: CASSHGTGSNQPQHF

D: TRBD1
size: NA
J: TRBJ2-2
V: TRBV29-1
DNA: TGCAGCGTTGAGGGACAGGGGGCATTCGGGGAGCTGTTTTTT
CDR3: CSVEGQGAFGELFF

D: TRBD2
size: few
J: TRBJ2-5
V: TRBV5-1
DNA: TGCGCCAGCAAAGAGCGGGGGACCTCCTCCACAAAGACCCAGTACTTC
CDR3: CASKERGTSSTKTQYF

D: TRBD2
size: NA
J: TRBJ2-7
V: TRBV7-9
DNA: TGTGCCAGCAGCCTAGCGGGGGGGATCTCCTACGAGCAGTACTTC
CDR3: CASSLAGGISYEQYF

D: TRBD2
size: few
J: TRBJ2-7
V: TRBV5-1
DNA: TGCGCCAGCAGCTCAGACTCCCCCGGGACTAGCGGGGAGCAGTACTTC
CDR3: CASSSDSPGTSGEQYF

D: TRBD1
size: NA
J: TRBJ2-2
V: TRBV6-5
DNA: TGTGCCAACACAGGGGCCGGGGAGCTGTTTTTT
CDR3: CANTGAGELFF

D: NA
size: once
J: TRBJ1-3
V: TRBV30
DNA: TGTGCCTGGACATACTTATGGGGCGTCTCTGGAAACACCATATATTTT
CDR3: CAWTYLWGVSGNTIYF

D: TRBD1
size: NA
J: TRBJ1-2
V: TRBV7-9
DNA: TGTGCCAGCAGCACCCCGGGACAGGGGGCGGGCTACACCTTC
CDR3: CASSTPGQGAGYTF

D: NA
size: few
J: TRBJ2-2
V: TRBV5-4
DNA: TGTGCCAGCAGCTTGGAACAGGGGAACACCGGGGAGCTGTTTTTT
CDR3: CASSLEQGNTGELFF

D: TRBD2
size: NA
J: TRBJ2-3
V: TRBV19
DNA: TGTGCCAGTAGTAGAAGGACTAGCGGAGATAGCACAGATACGCAGTATTTT
CDR3: CASSRRTSGDSTDTQYF

D: TRBD1
size: NA
J: TRBJ1-4
V: TRBV19
DNA: TGTGCCAGTAGAAGCACGGGACAGACTAATGAAAAACTGTTTTTT
CDR3: CASRSTGQTNEKLFF

D: NA
size: NA
J: TRBJ1-3
V: TRBV5-5
DNA: TGTGCCAGCAGCCTCCCCGGCTCTGGAAACACCATATATTTT
CDR3: CASSLPGSGNTIYF

D: TRBD2
size: NA
J: TRBJ2-3
V: TRBV24-1
DNA: TGTGCCACCAGTGCGGGGGGGAGCACAGATACGCAGTATTTT
CDR3: CATSAGGSTDTQYF

D: NA
size: NA
J: TRBJ1-4
V: TRBV5-1
DNA: TGCGCCAGCAGCTTTCAGGGCATGAGGGAAAAACTGTTTTTT
CDR3: CASSFQGMREKLFF

D: TRBD2
size: NA
J: TRBJ2-3
V: TRBV3-1/TRBV3-2
DNA: TGTGCCAGCAGCCCCCTGAGCGGGGGTGGAGATACGCAGTATTTT
CDR3: CASSPLSGGGDTQYF

D: TRBD1
size: NA
J: TRBJ2-7
V: TRBV27
DNA: TGTGCCAGCAGTTTGACAGGGGGCGCGGGGGAGCAGTACTTC
CDR3: CASSLTGGAGEQYF

D: NA
size: NA
J: TRBJ1-1
V: TRBV10-3
DNA: TGTGCCATCAAGGGCGGGGCCCTGAACACTGAAGCTTTCTTT
CDR3: CAIKGGALNTEAFF

D: NA
size: NA
J: TRBJ1-6
V: TRBV2
DNA: TGTGCCAGCAGTGTTTCTTCATATTCAGGGGCCAATTCACCCCTCCACTTT
CDR3: CASSVSSYSGANSPLHF

D: TRBD1
size: NA
J: TRBJ1-2
V: TRBV9
DNA: TGTGCCAGCAGTCGCTCGACAGGGGAGGTGGTAGCAGGCTACACCTTC
CDR3: CASSRSTGEVVAGYTF

D: TRBD2
size: NA
J: TRBJ2-6
V: TRBV5-4
DNA: TGTGCCAGCAGCCAGACTAGCGGGTCCTACTCTGGGGCCAACGTCCTGACTTTC
CDR3: CASSQTSGSYSGANVLTF

D: TRBD1
size: NA
J: TRBJ2-7
V: TRBV11-2
DNA: TGTGCCAGCAGCTCGTCGGATTGGGGACAGGGCTACGAGCAGTACTTC
CDR3: CASSSSDWGQGYEQYF

D: NA
size: once
J: TRBJ2-7
V: TRBV11-3
DNA: TGTGCCAGCAGCTTAGGGGCCGGCGGGGGGACAGACGAGCAGTACTTC
CDR3: CASSLGAGGGTDEQYF

D: TRBD2
size: NA
J: TRBJ2-3
V: TRBV29-1
DNA: TGCAGCGTTGAAGAGGGCGGGGGGGGCACAGATACGCAGTATTTT
CDR3: CSVEEGGGGTDTQYF

D: NA
size: NA
J: TRBJ1-1
V: TRBV20-1
DNA: TGCAGTGCTAGTGAGGCCCCGAACACTGAAGCTTTCTTT
CDR3: CSASEAPNTEAFF

D: NA
size: NA
J: TRBJ2-2
V: TRBV3-1/TRBV3-2
DNA: TGTGCCAGCAGCCAAGGGGTAGCGCTGAACACCGGGGAGCTGTTTTTT
CDR3: CASSQGVALNTGELFF

D: NA
size: NA
J: TRBJ1-4
V: TRBV3-1/TRBV3-2
DNA: TGTGCCAGCAGCCATAGCCCTAATGAAAAACTGTTTTTT
CDR3: CASSHSPNEKLFF

D: TRBD1
size: NA
J: TRBJ2-2
V: TRBV30
DNA: TGTGCCTGGAGTGTAGGACAGGGTATCATCGGGGAGCTGTTTTTT
CDR3: CAWSVGQGIIGELFF

D: TRBD2
size: few
J: TRBJ2-7
V: TRBV19
DNA: TGTGCCAGACGGGAGGTGGATTGCTCCTACGAGCAGTACTTC
CDR3: CARREVDCSYEQYF

D: TRBD1
size: NA
J: TRBJ2-1
V: TRBV10-3
DNA: TGTGCCATCAGTGTTACGGGACAGGGGTTAAATGAGCAGTTCTTC
CDR3: CAISVTGQGLNEQFF

D: NA
size: NA
J: TRBJ1-3
V: TRBV10-3
DNA: TGTGCCACCAAGTCACAGCCGATCTCTGGAAACACCATATATTTT
CDR3: CATKSQPISGNTIYF

D: NA
size: NA
J: TRBJ1-1
V: TRBV7-2
DNA: TGTGCCAGCAGCGAGCCGGGGAACACTGAAGCTTTCTTT
CDR3: CASSEPGNTEAFF

D: NA
size: NA
J: TRBJ1-5
V: TRBV9
DNA: TGTGCCAGCAGCGTAGGTGAGGGCAGAGATCAGCCCCAGCATTTT
CDR3: CASSVGEGRDQPQHF

D: TRBD2
size: NA
J: TRBJ2-5
V: TRBV9
DNA: TGTGCCAGCAGCGGGAGTAGCGGGGGGAACCAAGAGACCCAGTACTTC
CDR3: CASSGSSGGNQETQYF

D: NA
size: NA
J: TRBJ1-2
V: TRBV13
DNA: TGTGCCAGCAGCTTAGTTTCTCTACCAAACTATGGCTACACCTTC
CDR3: CASSLVSLPNYGYTF

D: TRBD1
size: NA
J: TRBJ1-3
V: TRBV5-4
DNA: TGTGCCAGCAGCCGCGGGACAGGGTGGGGAAACACCATATATTTT
CDR3: CASSRGTGWGNTIYF

D: NA
size: NA
J: TRBJ2-3
V: TRBV9
DNA: TGTGCCAGCAGCGTACAGGAGGCCCTTTGGGATACGCAGTATTTT
CDR3: CASSVQEALWDTQYF

D: NA
size: NA
J: TRBJ1-3
V: TRBV6-5
DNA: TGTGCCAGCAGGAAAACAGGGTTCTCTGGAAACACCATATATTTT
CDR3: CASRKTGFSGNTIYF

D: TRBD1
size: NA
J: TRBJ1-1
V: TRBV2
DNA: TGTGCCAGCAGAGACAGGGATTACACTGAAGCTTTCTTT
CDR3: CASRDRDYTEAFF

D: NA
size: NA
J: TRBJ2-7
V: TRBV21-1
DNA: TGTGCCAGCAGTAACCAGGGAACCTACGAGCAGTACTTC
CDR3: CASSNQGTYEQYF

D: TRBD2
size: NA
J: TRBJ2-1
V: TRBV27
DNA: TGTGCCAGCAGTGGGGAGGGGCTAGCGGGTACATACAATGAGCAGTTCTTC
CDR3: CASSGEGLAGTYNEQFF

D: NA
size: NA
J: TRBJ1-5
V: TRBV2
DNA: TGTGCCAGCACCGAGCGGCCCGCCGAAGGGAGCAATCAGCCCCAGCATTTT
CDR3: CASTERPAEGSNQPQHF

D: NA
size: NA
J: TRBJ1-3
V: TRBV7-8
DNA: TGTGCCAGCAGCCGCCATTCAATTTTTTTACTTAACGACACCATATATTTT
CDR3: CASSRHSIFLLNDTIYF

D: NA
size: NA
J: TRBJ1-5
V: TRBV2
DNA: TGTGCCAGCAGTGGCCTGACGGGTCTTAGCAATCAGCCCCAGCATTTT
CDR3: CASSGLTGLSNQPQHF